The 31 T cell receptor beta chains presented below share a single source sample, sequenced in a study of identical twins. TCRdb reprocessed the 5' RACE reads with MiXCR, giving one entry per CDR3 protein. Altogether 140,000 to 150,000 distinct CDR3 sequences are present, approximately 3.5% being singletons, with the ten largest covering 8% to 8.5%. The source material was memory T cells sorted from blood. These receptors came from a man aged 18 to 29 in good health.

This clonotype was observed many times. The V call is TRBV28, the J call TRBJ2-7, with 7 bases fitting TRBD1. Germline V gives CDR1 MDHEN, CDR2 SYDVKM. This CDR3 spans 15 amino acids. J lost 6 bases, V lost 5 bases, and 13 bases had no gene match. The CDR3 DNA reads TGTGCCAGCAGTGGCGGACAGGCCGGAGGTAGCGAGCAGTACTTC. Its translation is CASSGGQAGGSEQYF.

The sample holds many counts of this clonotype. The chain combines TRBV29-1 with TRBJ2-3, with 9 bases that match TRBD2. The germline CDR1 and CDR2 sequences are SQVTM and ANQGSEA. After removal of 6 bases from V and 8 bases from J, the junction contained 9 bases not matched to a gene. This CDR3 region has 13 residues. The CDR3 sequence: CSVASGAIFTQYF. The CDR3 bases are TGCAGCGTGGCTAGCGGGGCGATTTTTACGCAGTATTTT.

At least ten counts were recorded for this clonotype. The chain recombines TRBV29-1 with TRBJ2-7, with D tentatively TRBD2 (7 bases). Trimming removed 7 bases from V and 1 base from J, with 17 bases in between. This CDR3 is built from 14 residues. Germline CDR1 and CDR2: SQVTM and ANQGSEA. Here the CDR3 DNA reads TGCAGCGCCGGGGGCGGGGGAGTATCCTACGAGCAGTACTTC. This codes for CSAGGGGVSYEQYF.

This clonotype appeared many times. V and J are TRBV6-5 and TRBJ2-7; D is possibly TRBD1 (5 bases). The germline gives CDR1 MNHEY, CDR2 SVGAGI. V lost 0 bases and J 5 bases, leaving 8 bases between the germline ends. The CDR3 loop spans 13 amino acids. The CDR3 nucleotides read TGTGCCAGCAGTTACTCGGGGCCAAACGAGCAGTACTTC. Its translation: CASSYSGPNEQYF.

This clonotype was seen at least ten times. The V and J genes are TRBV7-9 and TRBJ1-1; D gene uncertain. In germline, CDR1 is SEHNR, CDR2 FQNEAQ (reference sequence). The V end lost 5 bases, the J end lost 3 bases, and 7 bases lay between the germline ends. The CDR3 sequence is 12 residues long. DNA of the CDR3: TGTGCCAGCAGCGGGTTTGACACTGAAGCTTTCTTT. The encoded protein is CASSGFDTEAFF.

This clonotype was detected many times. CDR3 region: CASSLVVGTSGSNEQFF. DNA for the CDR3: TGCGCCAGCAGCTTGGTAGTAGGGACTAGCGGGAGCAATGAGCAGTTCTTC. The chain links TRBV5-1 to TRBJ2-1, with 14 bases fitting TRBD2. Germline V lookup: CDR1 SGHRS, CDR2 YFSETQ. Germline trimming cut 0 bases from V and 6 bases from J; bases unmatched to any gene: 5. This CDR3 is built from 17 residues.

This clonotype has just a few counts. V usage is TRBV7-2 and J usage is TRBJ2-5; 9 nucleotides line up with TRBD2. The CDR3 runs 14 residues. With V trimmed by 5 bases and J by 1 base, 2 bases remained unmatched. In germline, CDR1 is SGHTA, CDR2 FQGNSA. CDR3 residues: CASSGLALQETQYF. Here the CDR3 DNA reads TGTGCCAGCAGCGGACTAGCGCTCCAAGAGACCCAGTACTTC.

V usage is TRBV20-1 and J usage is TRBJ2-7; 7 bases align to TRBD2. Unmatched junction bases numbered 3, after V lost 7 bases and J lost 0 bases. The CDR3 spans 12 residues. The V gene's germline CDR1 is DFQATT and CDR2 SNEGSKA (reference sequence). The CDR3 DNA follows: TGCAGTGGGCGGGAGACCTCCTACGAGCAGTACTTC. Protein: CSGRETSYEQYF.

Many counts were recorded for this clonotype. The CDR3 sequence: CSAKPGLATTFRNEQYF. CDR3 coding DNA: TGCAGTGCCAAACCTGGACTAGCAACGACGTTTAGAAACGAGCAGTACTTC. The chain uses TRBV20-1 and TRBJ2-7, with 8 bases identical to TRBD2. Germline-derived CDR1 and CDR2 are DFQATT and SNEGSKA (reference sequence). This CDR3 has 17 amino acids. V lost 6 bases, J lost 5 bases, and 21 bases stayed unmatched.

In its sample, this clonotype was seen many times. The chain carries TRBV15 and TRBJ2-1, with 11 bases that match TRBD2. The V gene end was trimmed by 0 bases and the J gene end by 8 bases; junction bases not matched to a gene: 9. This CDR3 contains 17 residues. In germline, CDR1 is LNHNV, CDR2 YYDKDF (reference sequence). This CDR3 reads CATSRDTASGRNDEQFF. CDR3 DNA sequence: TGTGCCACCAGCAGAGATACCGCTAGCGGGAGGAACGATGAGCAGTTCTTC.

The genes are TRBV2 and TRBJ2-6; TRBD2 matches at 12 bases. CDR1 is SNHLY and CDR2 is FYNNEI in the germline V gene. The CDR3 spans 18 residues. With 5 bases clipped from V and 3 bases from J, the junction kept 8 bases outside the gene matches. The CDR3 nucleotides read TGTGCCAGCAGTTTATCTAGCGGGAGGGCCAGTGGGGCCAACGTCCTGACTTTC. Encoded protein: CASSLSSGRASGANVLTF. The variable domain in full, with the rest retrieved from reference TRBV2 and TRBJ2-6, is EPEVTQTPSHQVTQMGQEVILRCVPISNHLYFYWYRQILGQKVEFLVSFYNNEISEKSEIFDDQFSVERPDGSNFTLKIRSTKLEDSAMYFCASSLSSGRASGANVLTFGAGSRLTVL.

This clonotype has a count of ten or more. V is TRBV20-1 and J is TRBJ1-2; D gene unclear. The V and J ends lost 4 bases and 0 bases respectively, with 9 bases between them. The CDR3 loop spans 13 amino acids. Looked up from germline, CDR1 is DFQATT and CDR2 is SNEGSKA (reference sequence). CDR3 sequence reads: CSATGRPNYGYTF. CDR3 nucleotides: TGCAGTGCTACCGGACGGCCTAACTATGGCTACACCTTC.

This clonotype has a count of ten or more. The CDR3 sequence: CATTHMTKDNEQFF. The CDR3 DNA reads as TGTGCCACCACTCACATGACAAAAGACAATGAGCAGTTCTTC. This sequence joins TRBV24-1 and TRBJ2-1; D unclear. V lost 8 bases and J lost 5, with 15 bases in between. The CDR3 length is 14 residues. Germline assignment: CDR1 KGHDR and CDR2 SFDVKD.

This clonotype was counted ten times or more. This chain links TRBV29-1 with TRBJ1-5, with 7 bases that match TRBD1. The CDR3 length is 14 residues. J gave up 4 bases and V 6 bases, and 9 bases lay outside the gene matches. From germline, CDR1 is SQVTM and CDR2 ANQGSEA. CDR3 amino acids: CSVTQGDFNQPQHF. CDR3 DNA: TGCAGCGTGACCCAGGGGGATTTTAATCAGCCCCAGCATTTT.

This clonotype was seen ten or more times. The chain recombines TRBV5-1 with TRBJ2-6; D remains unclear. The germline V gene encodes CDR1 SGHRS and CDR2 YFSETQ. CDR3 length: 17 amino acids. Between the trimmed V and J ends, which lost 6 bases and 0 bases, there was a span of 16 bases. CDR3 protein: CASTFGGASSGANVLTF. The CDR3 bases are TGCGCCAGCACCTTCGGCGGTGCAAGCTCTGGGGCCAACGTCCTGACTTTC.

This clonotype has at least ten counts. J is TRBJ1-5 and V is TRBV10-3; D is unclear. Trimming stripped 0 bases from V and 0 bases from J, with 3 bases between. In germline, CDR1 is ENHRY, CDR2 SYGVKD. The CDR3 contains 14 residues. The CDR3 loop is CAISESHSNQPQHF. The CDR3, as DNA: TGTGCCATCAGTGAGTCCCATAGCAATCAGCCCCAGCATTTT.

This clonotype was counted many times. The chain links TRBV15 to TRBJ2-1; no definite D call. CDR1 LNHNV and CDR2 YYDKDF come from the germline V gene (reference sequence). The CDR3 totals 12 residues. Trimming pared 1 base from V and 10 bases from J, leaving 8 bases between. The CDR3 DNA follows: TGTGCCACCAGCAGAGGGGAAGACGAGCAGTTCTTC. It translates to CATSRGEDEQFF.

In its sample, this clonotype was seen many times. The rearrangement links TRBV2 to TRBJ1-6; D not resolved. This CDR3 has 11 amino acids. Germline V gene sequence: CDR1 SNHLY, CDR2 FYNNEI. V was cut by 4 bases and J by 6 bases, with 1 base left in between. The CDR3, as DNA: TGTGCCAGCAGTGCTAATTCACCCCTCCACTTT. Amino acids: CASSANSPLHF.

Only a few counts were recorded for this clonotype. The chain employs TRBV5-6 and TRBJ1-5, with 10 bases fitting TRBD1. The CDR3 runs to 19 residues. The V and J ends lost 2 bases and 3 bases, in that order; junction bases with no gene match: 14. CDR1 is SGHDT, CDR2 YYEEEE, per germline. CDR3 in DNA: TGTGCCAGCAGCTTCGGGGCTCGGGACAGGGGTTTCTTCAATCAGCCCCAGCATTTT. Protein product: CASSFGARDRGFFNQPQHF.

This clonotype appeared many times. This sequence joins TRBV11-2 and TRBJ1-6; TRBD1 might be the D (5 bases). This CDR3 has 15 amino acids. Germline V gives CDR1 SGHAT, CDR2 FQNNGV. V was trimmed by 0 bases and J by 5 bases, leaving 8 bases between them. The CDR3 DNA reads TGTGCCAGCAGCTTAGAGACAGCTAATAATTCACCCCTCCACTTT. Its translation: CASSLETANNSPLHF.

Many counts were recorded for this clonotype. The chain carries TRBV5-1 and TRBJ2-5, with D unresolved. Germline V gene data show CDR1 as SGHRS and CDR2 as YFSETQ. With 0 bases removed from V and 4 bases from J, the gap between germline ends came to 16 bases. The CDR3 has 16 amino acids. The DNA for the CDR3 is TGCGCCAGCAGCTTGGTGAAGAACGACGGACGAGAGACCCAGTACTTC. It yields the protein CASSLVKNDGRETQYF.

The chain is built from TRBV29-1 and TRBJ1-1; tentatively, D is TRBD1 (5 bases). The germline CDR1 and CDR2 sequences are SQVTM and ANQGSEA. The CDR3 runs to 13 residues. The CDR3 DNA is TGCCTCTATGAGGGACTGAAGAACACTGAAGCTTTCTTT. Its protein is CLYEGLKNTEAFF.

This clonotype came up many times. The CDR3 loop is CASSSRWLRQFF. In DNA, the CDR3 is TGTGCCAGCAGTTCCCGATGGCTTCGGCAGTTCTTC. This chain links TRBV12-3 or TRBV12-4 with TRBJ2-1; no firm D call. CDR3 length equals 12 residues. With 4 bases removed from V and 12 bases from J, the gap between germline ends came to 13 bases.

This clonotype was found many times. The rearrangement joins TRBV5-1 to TRBJ1-4, with D possibly being TRBD1 (6 bases). CDR3 length equals 14 residues. Trimming removed 8 bases at V and 0 bases at J, with 11 bases between. Germline assignment: CDR1 SGHRS and CDR2 YFSETQ. This CDR3 reads CASKTGSTNEKLFF. The CDR3 coding sequence is TGCGCCAGTAAGACAGGATCAACTAATGAAAAACTGTTTTTT.

This clonotype has a count of ten or more. V usage is TRBV20-1 and J usage is TRBJ2-7, with 7 bases aligning to TRBD2. The CDR3 loop spans 14 amino acids. V dropped 2 bases and J dropped 2; count of bases not matched to a gene: 6. Germline CDR1 reads DFQATT; CDR2 reads SNEGSKA (reference sequence). CDR3 sequence (DNA): TGCAGTGCTAGAAAAGCGGGAAGGACCTACGAGCAGTACGTC. Translation gives CSARKAGRTYEQYV.

This clonotype has ten or more counts. The chain uses TRBV29-1 and TRBJ2-1, with 11 bases lining up with TRBD2. The V segment lost 2 bases and the J segment 7 bases; nucleotides outside the gene matches: 4. The CDR3 sequence is 14 residues long. Germline CDR1 and CDR2: SQVTM and ANQGSEA. The DNA for the CDR3 is TGCAGCGTTGAAACTAGCGGGAGAAAAAATGAGCAGTTCTTC. Amino acids: CSVETSGRKNEQFF.

This clonotype was recorded at least ten times. The chain recombines TRBV29-1 with TRBJ1-5, with D perhaps TRBD1 (5 bases). The germline V gene has CDR1 SQVTM and CDR2 ANQGSEA. Trimming shortened V by 8 bases and J by 5 bases, and 16 bases separated the two germline ends. CDR3 length equals 13 residues. The CDR3 region has the DNA TGCAGCTTCGCTGCAGGGAGGGATCAGCCCCAGCATTTT. This gives the protein CSFAAGRDQPQHF.

Many counts were recorded for this clonotype. The chain recombines TRBV3-1 with TRBJ2-7, with TRBD1 identical over 9 bases. Germline CDR1 is LGHDT and CDR2 is YNNKEL (reference sequence). The V segment lost 3 bases and the J segment 3 bases; nucleotides outside the gene matches: 6. CDR3 length: 15 residues. CDR3 in DNA: TGTGCCAGCAGCCAGAGTCGGGACAGGGACTACGAGCAGTACTTC. It encodes CASSQSRDRDYEQYF.

This clonotype was found many times. The chain uses TRBV14 and TRBJ1-2; a possible D gene is TRBD1 (6 bases). CDR3 length: 15 residues. Germline-derived CDR1 and CDR2 are SGHDN and FVKESK. V gave up 1 base and J gave up 2 bases, with 11 bases separating them. CDR3 DNA sequence: TGTGCCAGCAGCCAAGGCAGGGGAAGAAACTATGGCTACACCTTC. Protein sequence: CASSQGRGRNYGYTF.

This clonotype was detected ten times or more. V is TRBV5-5 and J is TRBJ2-3; no firm D call. Germline V CDR1 and CDR2: SGHKS, YYEKEE (reference sequence). The CDR3 runs 12 residues. V was trimmed by 1 base and J by 4 bases, leaving 4 bases between them. Here the CDR3 reads CASSLFPDTQYF. The CDR3 DNA sequence: TGTGCCAGCAGCTTGTTCCCAGATACGCAGTATTTT.

This clonotype was observed at least ten times. The gene calls are TRBV29-1 and TRBJ2-5; D uncertain. V dropped 6 bases and J dropped 1 base, with 12 bases sitting between them. The V gene's germline CDR1 is SQVTM and CDR2 ANQGSEA. CDR3 size: 13 residues. The CDR3 DNA reads TGCAGCGTGCCCGACCCTGCCCAAGAGACCCAGTACTTC. Translation gives CSVPDPAQETQYF.